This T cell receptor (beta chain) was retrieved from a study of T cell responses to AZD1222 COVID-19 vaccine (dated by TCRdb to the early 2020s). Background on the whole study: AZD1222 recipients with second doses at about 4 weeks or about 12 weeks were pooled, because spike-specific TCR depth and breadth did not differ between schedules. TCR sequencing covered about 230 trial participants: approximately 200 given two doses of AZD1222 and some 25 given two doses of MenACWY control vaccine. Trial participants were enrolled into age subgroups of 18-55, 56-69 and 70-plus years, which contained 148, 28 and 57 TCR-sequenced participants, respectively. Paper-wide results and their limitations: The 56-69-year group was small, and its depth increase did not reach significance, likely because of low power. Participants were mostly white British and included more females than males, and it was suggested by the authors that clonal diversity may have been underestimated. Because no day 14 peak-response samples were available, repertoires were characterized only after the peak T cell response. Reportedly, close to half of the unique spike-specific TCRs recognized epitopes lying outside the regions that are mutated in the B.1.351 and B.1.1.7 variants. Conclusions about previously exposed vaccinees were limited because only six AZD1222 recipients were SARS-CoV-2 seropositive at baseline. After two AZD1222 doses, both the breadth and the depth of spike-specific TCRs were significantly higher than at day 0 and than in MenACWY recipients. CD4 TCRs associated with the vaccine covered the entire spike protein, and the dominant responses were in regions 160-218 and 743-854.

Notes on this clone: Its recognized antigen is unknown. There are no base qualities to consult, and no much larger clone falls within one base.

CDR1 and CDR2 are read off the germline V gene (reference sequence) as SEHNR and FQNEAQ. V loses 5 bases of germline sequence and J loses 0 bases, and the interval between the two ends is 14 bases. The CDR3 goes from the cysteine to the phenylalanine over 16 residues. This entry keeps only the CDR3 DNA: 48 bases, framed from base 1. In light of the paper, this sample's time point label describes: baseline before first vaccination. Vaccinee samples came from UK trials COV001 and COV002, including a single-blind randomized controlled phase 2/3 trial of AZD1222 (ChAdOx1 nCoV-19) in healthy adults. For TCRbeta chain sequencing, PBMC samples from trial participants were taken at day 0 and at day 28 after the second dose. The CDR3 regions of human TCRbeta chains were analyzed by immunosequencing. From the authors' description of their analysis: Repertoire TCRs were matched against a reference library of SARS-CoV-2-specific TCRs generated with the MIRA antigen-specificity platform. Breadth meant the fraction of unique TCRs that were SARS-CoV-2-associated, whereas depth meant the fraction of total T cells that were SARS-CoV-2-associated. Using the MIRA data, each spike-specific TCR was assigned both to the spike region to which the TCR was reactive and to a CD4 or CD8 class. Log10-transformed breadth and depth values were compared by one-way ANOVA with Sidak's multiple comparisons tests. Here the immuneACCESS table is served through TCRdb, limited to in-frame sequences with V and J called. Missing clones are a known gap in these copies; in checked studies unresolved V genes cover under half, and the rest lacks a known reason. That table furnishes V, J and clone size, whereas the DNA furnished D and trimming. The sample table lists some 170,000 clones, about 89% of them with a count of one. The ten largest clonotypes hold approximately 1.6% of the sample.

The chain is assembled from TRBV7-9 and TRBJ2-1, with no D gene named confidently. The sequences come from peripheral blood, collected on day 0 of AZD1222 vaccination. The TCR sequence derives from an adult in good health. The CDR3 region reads CASSPAGVGSYNEQFF. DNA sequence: TGTGCCAGCAGCCCCGCAGGTGTCGGCTCCTACAATGAGCAGTTCTTC.